The clone carrying this TCR beta chain was recorded many times. This sample was included in a study of early T cells in non-severe SARS-CoV-2 infection. Each CDR3 protein gets one entry after TCRdb re-called the 5' RACE reads with MiXCR. The sample yields some 28,000 distinct CDR3 sequences, roughly 4.8% seen once. Germline V gives CDR1 MNHEY, CDR2 SMNVEV (reference sequence). CDR3 length equals 12 residues. Trimming took 4 bases from V and 10 from J, leaving 12 bases between them. The receptor's source is an adult who was a healthcare worker with PCR-confirmed SARS-CoV-2 infection or an uninfected control (not recorded which). The chain has TRBV27 and TRBJ2-3; D may correspond to TRBD1 or TRBD2 (5 bases each). Specimen: whole blood. The CDR3 coding sequence is TGTGCCAGCAGTTCCCAGGGAGTAGCGCAGTATTTT. It is translated as CASSSQGVAQYF.